This T cell receptor (beta chain) was obtained from a study of post-analysis software for immune sequencing data. Turning to the study itself: As for disease course, relapsing-remitting, secondary progressive and progressive-relapsing multiple sclerosis were all included. Broader study findings: F measure showed strong co-clustering of same-batch samples. There was significantly lower normalized Chao1 diversity in multiple sclerosis patients than in controls. When patients were compared with controls, five TRBV segments were more frequent, TRBV5-6, TRBV5-1 and TRBV20-1 among them.

Unique-molecular-identifier-tagged TCR beta cDNA libraries were used. About 500,000 cDNA molecules were obtained per 1 to 10 million input T cells. TCRdb passed the PCR reads through MiXCR, listing each CDR3 protein once. This repertoire shows 750,000 to 950,000 distinct CDR3 sequences, about 45% found once; its top ten account for around 4.7%. A few counts support this clonotype. Its cognate antigen is unknown. CDR1 and CDR2 from the germline V gene are MNHEY and SVGAGI. J lost 8 bases, V lost 2 bases, and 5 bases had no gene match. CDR3 size: 13 residues. The rearrangement joins TRBV6-5 to TRBJ1-2; TRBD1 matches 7 bases. The specimen sequenced was blood. The TCR sequence derives from a girl aged 5-17 years with multiple sclerosis. CDR3 DNA sequence: TGTGCCAGCAGTTACGGAGGGGGCCGGGGCTACACCTTC. Its translation is CASSYGGGRGYTF.